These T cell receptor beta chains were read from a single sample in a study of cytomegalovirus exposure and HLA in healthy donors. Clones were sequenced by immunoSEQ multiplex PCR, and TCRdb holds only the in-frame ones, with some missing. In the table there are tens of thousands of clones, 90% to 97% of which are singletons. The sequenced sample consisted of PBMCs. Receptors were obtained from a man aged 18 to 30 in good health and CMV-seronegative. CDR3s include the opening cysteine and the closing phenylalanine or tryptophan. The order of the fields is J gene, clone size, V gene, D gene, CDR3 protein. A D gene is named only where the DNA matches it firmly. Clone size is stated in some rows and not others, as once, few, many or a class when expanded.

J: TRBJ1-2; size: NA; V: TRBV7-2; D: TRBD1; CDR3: CASTNRYAGTGHKGGYTF
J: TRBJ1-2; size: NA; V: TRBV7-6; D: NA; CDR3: CASSSSMEHGYTF
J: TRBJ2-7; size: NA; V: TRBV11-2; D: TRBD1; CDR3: CASSFSQGATYEQYF
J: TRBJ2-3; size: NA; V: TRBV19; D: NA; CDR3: CASSLGTDTQYF
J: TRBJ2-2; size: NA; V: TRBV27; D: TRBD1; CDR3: CASSFGQGVVGELFF
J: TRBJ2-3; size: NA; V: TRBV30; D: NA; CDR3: CAWSGGASTDTQYF
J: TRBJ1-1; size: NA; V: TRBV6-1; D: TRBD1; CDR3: CASSETGRGPTEAFF
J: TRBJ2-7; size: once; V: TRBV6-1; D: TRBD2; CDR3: CASSPLGLAVDEQYF
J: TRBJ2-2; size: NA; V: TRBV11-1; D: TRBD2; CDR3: CASSLLLAGRTGELFF
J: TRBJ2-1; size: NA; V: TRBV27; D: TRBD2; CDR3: CASSEGLAGNNEQFF
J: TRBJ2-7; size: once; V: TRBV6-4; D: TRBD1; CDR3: CASSDSISPQGAVYEQYF
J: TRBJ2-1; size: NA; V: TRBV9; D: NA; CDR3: CASSVAGLSSYNEQFF
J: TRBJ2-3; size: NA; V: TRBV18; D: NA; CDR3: CASSPLNDLDTQYF
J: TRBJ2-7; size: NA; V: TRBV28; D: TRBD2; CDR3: CASSLGGREIYEQYF
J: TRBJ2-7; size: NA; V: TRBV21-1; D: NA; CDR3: CASPKPQAIRPLEQYF
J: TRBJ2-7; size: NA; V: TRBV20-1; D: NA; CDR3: CSARVLYEQYF
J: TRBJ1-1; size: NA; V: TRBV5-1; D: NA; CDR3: CASSLDRETEAFF
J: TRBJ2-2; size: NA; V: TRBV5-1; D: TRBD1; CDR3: CASSPLIQGAGTGELFF
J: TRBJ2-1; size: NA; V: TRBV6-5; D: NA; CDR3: CASSPDSFNEQFF
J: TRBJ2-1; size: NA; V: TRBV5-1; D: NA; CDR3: CASSFRGSGGVSYNEQFF
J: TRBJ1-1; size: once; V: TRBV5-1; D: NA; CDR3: CASSLGSGGEAFF
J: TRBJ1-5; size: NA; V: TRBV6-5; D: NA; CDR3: CASSSTNGGQPQHF
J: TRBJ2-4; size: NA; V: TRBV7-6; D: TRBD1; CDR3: CASSLPGQGSGFDIQYF
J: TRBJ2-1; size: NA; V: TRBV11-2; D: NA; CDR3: CASSLGSSVMYEQFF
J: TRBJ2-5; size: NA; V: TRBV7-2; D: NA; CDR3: CASSLRVSRGLQETQYF
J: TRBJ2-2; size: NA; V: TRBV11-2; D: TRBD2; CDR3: CASSFLDIAGSGELFF
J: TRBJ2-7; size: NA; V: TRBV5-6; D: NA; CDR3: CASSPGQYEQYF
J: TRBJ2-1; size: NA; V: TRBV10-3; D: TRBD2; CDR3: CAHRKDSGTYNEQFF
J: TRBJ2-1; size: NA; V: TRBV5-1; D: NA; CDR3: CASSGVGSSYNEQFF
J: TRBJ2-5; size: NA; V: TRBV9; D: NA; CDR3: CASSPRNRDSGETQYF
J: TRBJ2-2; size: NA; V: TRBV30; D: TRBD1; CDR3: CARTGQTNTGELFF
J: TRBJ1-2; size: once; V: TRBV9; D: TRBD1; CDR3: CASSGQGWYYGYTF
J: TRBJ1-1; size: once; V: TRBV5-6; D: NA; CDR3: CASSAGSTEAFF
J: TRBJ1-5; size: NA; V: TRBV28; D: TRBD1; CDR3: CASSRDSRGRSNQPQHF
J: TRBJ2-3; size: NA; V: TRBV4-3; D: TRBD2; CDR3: CASSLQDSGRYTQYF
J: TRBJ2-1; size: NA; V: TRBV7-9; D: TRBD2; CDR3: CASSAGTSGEYNEQFF
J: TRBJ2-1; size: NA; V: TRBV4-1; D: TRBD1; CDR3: CASSQTGQPGNEQFF
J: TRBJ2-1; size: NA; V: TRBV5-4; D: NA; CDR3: CASRGGSYNEQFF
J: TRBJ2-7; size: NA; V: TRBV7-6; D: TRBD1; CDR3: CASSPGQRYEQYF